These T cell receptor beta chains were read from a single sample in a study of T cell responses to AZD1222 COVID-19 vaccine. Generated by immunoSEQ multiplex PCR, the TCRdb table keeps only in-frame clones and is missing some. The repertoire holds under 150,000 clones, with approximately 85% as singletons. Sequencing was performed on peripheral blood, taken on day 0 of AZD1222 vaccination. These receptors all stem from an adult in good health. The CDR3 runs from the conserved cysteine through the conserved F or W. A D gene is named only where the DNA matches it firmly. Clone size is not always given. Where it is, it says once, few, many or a class for expanded clones.

abundance,v_gene,len,j_gene,d_gene,CDR3aa,CDR3nt
NA,TRBV29-1,13,TRBJ1-1,NA,CSGRTGGATEAFF,TGCAGCGGTCGTACGGGGGGCGCAACTGAAGCTTTCTTT
few,TRBV5-6,17,TRBJ1-1,TRBD1,CASSSLSGGRMNTEAFF,TGTGCCAGCAGCTCCCTATCAGGGGGGAGGATGAACACTGAAGCTTTCTTT
NA,TRBV4-2,14,TRBJ1-1,NA,CASSPGTLDTEAFF,TGTGCCAGCAGCCCTGGGACCTTGGACACTGAAGCTTTCTTT
NA,TRBV13,14,TRBJ2-5,TRBD1,CASSIRDRLETQYF,TGTGCCAGCAGCATCCGGGACAGGTTAGAGACCCAGTACTTC
NA,TRBV2,12,TRBJ2-7,NA,CASSGGLYEQYF,TGTGCCAGCAGCGGGGGTCTCTACGAGCAGTACTTC
NA,TRBV6-5,15,TRBJ1-2,NA,CASRSRDRHHYGYTF,TGTGCCAGCAGAAGCCGGGACCGGCACCATTATGGCTACACCTTC
NA,TRBV7-3,13,TRBJ1-5,NA,CASSGQNGQPQHF,TGTGCCAGCAGCGGACAGAATGGTCAGCCCCAGCATTTT
once,TRBV9,16,TRBJ2-3,NA,CASSARQGGSTDTQYF,TGTGCCAGCAGCGCTAGACAGGGAGGATCGACAGATACGCAGTATTTT
NA,TRBV5-6,16,TRBJ1-5,TRBD1,CASSLFMAGGNQPQHF,TGTGCCAGCAGCTTGTTTATGGCAGGGGGTAATCAGCCCCAGCATTTT
NA,TRBV6-2/TRBV6-3,19,TRBJ2-3,TRBD2,CASSPLDGLAGGLTDTQYF,TGTGCCAGCAGCCCCCTGGACGGACTAGCGGGGGGGCTCACAGATACGCAGTATTTT
NA,TRBV5-1,15,TRBJ1-3,TRBD1,CASSLGSTGGNTIYF,TGCGCCAGCAGCTTAGGTTCGACAGGGGGTAACACCATATATTTT
NA,TRBV28,13,TRBJ2-3,NA,CASLGREADTQYF,TGTGCCAGCTTAGGCAGGGAGGCAGATACGCAGTATTTT
NA,TRBV7-3,16,TRBJ2-3,TRBD2,CASSSRLAGSTDTQYF,TGTGCCAGCAGCTCTCGACTAGCGGGAAGCACAGATACGCAGTATTTT
NA,TRBV6-5,14,TRBJ1-5,TRBD1,CASSPQGGSQPQHF,TGTGCCAGCAGTCCACAGGGGGGGAGTCAGCCCCAGCATTTT
NA,TRBV7-2,16,TRBJ2-3,NA,CASRKGRGIFTDTQYF,TGTGCCAGCAGAAAAGGCAGGGGAATATTTACAGATACGCAGTATTTT
NA,TRBV19,15,TRBJ2-4,NA,CASSIGKGTKNIQYF,TGTGCCAGTAGTATAGGGAAGGGTACCAAAAACATTCAGTACTTC
NA,TRBV2,13,TRBJ1-2,TRBD1,CASRDRVNYGYTF,TGTGCCAGCCGGGACAGGGTAAACTATGGCTACACCTTC
NA,TRBV24-1,12,TRBJ1-1,NA,CATSDLETEAFF,TGTGCCACCAGTGATTTGGAGACTGAAGCTTTCTTT
NA,TRBV19,20,TRBJ1-5,NA,CASSIYSRVQGPSSNQPQHF,TGTGCCAGTAGTATTTATAGTAGGGTACAGGGACCTTCTAGCAATCAGCCCCAGCATTTT
NA,TRBV19,13,TRBJ2-7,NA,CASSIGETYEQYF,TGTGCCAGTAGTATAGGGGAAACCTACGAGCAGTACTTC
NA,TRBV6-5,15,TRBJ1-6,TRBD1,CASSPGTVKNSPLHF,TGTGCCAGCAGCCCCGGGACAGTCAAGAATTCACCCCTCCACTTT
NA,TRBV27,14,TRBJ1-3,NA,CASSSTGYGNTIYF,TGTGCCAGCAGTTCTACAGGGTACGGAAACACCATATATTTT
NA,TRBV21-1,13,TRBJ2-5,NA,CASSTQVLGTQYF,TGTGCCAGCAGCACACAGGTACTGGGGACCCAGTACTTC
NA,TRBV11-3,14,TRBJ1-1,TRBD1,CASSSRQGGTEAFF,TGTGCCAGCAGCTCGAGACAGGGTGGGACTGAAGCTTTCTTT
NA,TRBV7-2,14,TRBJ1-4,NA,CASSPTFSNEKLFF,TGTGCCAGCAGCCCGACATTCTCTAATGAAAAACTGTTTTTT
NA,TRBV11-2,14,TRBJ2-2,NA,CASSPRANTGELFF,TGTGCCAGCAGCCCTAGGGCGAACACCGGGGAGCTGTTTTTT
NA,TRBV5-1,12,TRBJ1-1,NA,CASSYDTLEAFF,TGCGCCAGCAGCTACGACACCTTAGAAGCTTTCTTT
NA,TRBV7-8,16,TRBJ2-1,TRBD2,CASAHPGTRRWNEQFF,TGTGCCAGCGCCCACCCCGGGACTAGGAGGTGGAATGAGCAGTTCTTC
once,TRBV19,15,TRBJ1-1,NA,CASSIGGLKGTEAFF,TGTGCCAGTAGTATAGGGGGCCTGAAGGGTACTGAAGCTTTCTTT
NA,TRBV9,13,TRBJ2-1,NA,CAICTSSYNEQFF,TGTGCCATCTGTACTAGTTCCTACAATGAGCAGTTCTTC
NA,TRBV29-1,13,TRBJ2-7,NA,CSVGQVNSYEQYF,TGCAGCGTTGGGCAGGTAAATTCCTACGAGCAGTACTTC
NA,TRBV11-3,17,TRBJ2-1,TRBD2,CASSPHTLAGASNEQFF,TGTGCCAGCAGCCCCCACACCCTAGCGGGAGCGAGTAATGAGCAGTTCTTC
NA,TRBV7-8,15,TRBJ1-5,NA,CASSHLRGSNQPQHF,TGTGCCAGCAGCCATCTTAGGGGATCAAATCAGCCCCAGCATTTT
NA,TRBV18,15,TRBJ1-2,TRBD1,CASSPEQGGSYGYTF,TGTGCCAGCTCACCTGAACAAGGGGGCAGCTATGGCTACACCTTC
NA,TRBV30,15,TRBJ1-6,NA,CAWEEDSSYNSPLHF,TGTGCCTGGGAAGAGGACAGCTCCTATAATTCACCCCTCCACTTT
NA,TRBV2,13,TRBJ1-1,NA,CASRGTGPLEAFF,TGTGCCAGCAGGGGGACCGGCCCCCTTGAAGCTTTCTTT
NA,TRBV6-5,15,TRBJ1-1,NA,CASTPFEGADTEAFF,TGTGCCAGCACCCCGTTTGAGGGCGCGGACACTGAAGCTTTCTTT
NA,TRBV6-5,13,TRBJ2-1,NA,CASSPRRNNEQFF,TGTGCCAGCAGTCCCCGACGGAACAATGAGCAGTTCTTC
NA,TRBV7-2,14,TRBJ1-6,NA,CASTSRREGSPLHF,TGTGCCAGCACCTCGAGGAGGGAGGGTTCACCCCTCCACTTT
few,TRBV6-5,15,TRBJ1-6,NA,CASRGISSYNSPLHF,TGTGCCAGCAGGGGAATTAGCTCCTATAATTCACCCCTCCACTTT
once,TRBV6-5,13,TRBJ2-5,NA,CASTLAFEETQYF,TGTGCCAGCACCCTAGCGTTCGAAGAGACCCAGTACTTC
NA,TRBV4-1,13,TRBJ1-5,NA,CASSQGHNQPQHF,TGCGCCAGCAGCCAAGGGCACAATCAGCCCCAGCATTTT
NA,TRBV5-1,16,TRBJ1-1,NA,CASTRAGGKGTPGAFF,TGCGCCAGCACCCGGGCGGGGGGCAAAGGTACCCCAGGAGCTTTCTTT
NA,TRBV4-2,15,TRBJ2-2,NA,CASSQDLDRSGELFF,TGTGCCAGCAGCCAAGATCTGGACCGAAGCGGGGAGCTGTTTTTT
NA,TRBV15,14,TRBJ1-5,NA,CATSTRSGNQPQHF,TGTGCCACCAGCACCCGGTCGGGCAATCAGCCCCAGCATTTT
few,TRBV6-6,14,TRBJ1-1,TRBD1,CASTTTGGITEAFF,TGTGCCAGCACTACGACAGGGGGAATCACTGAAGCTTTCTTT
NA,TRBV2,13,TRBJ1-1,NA,CASRKTREAEAFF,TGTGCCAGCAGGAAGACCAGGGAGGCTGAAGCTTTCTTT
NA,TRBV27,15,TRBJ1-2,TRBD1,CASSFGTEDVYGYTF,TGTGCCAGCAGTTTCGGGACAGAAGACGTCTATGGCTACACCTTC
NA,TRBV27,13,TRBJ1-1,NA,CASSFLPNTEAFF,TGTGCCAGCAGTTTCTTACCCAACACTGAAGCTTTCTTT
NA,TRBV7-3,13,TRBJ1-6,NA,CASSLGTSDPLHF,TGTGCCAGCAGCCTAGGGACCTCAGATCCCCTCCACTTT
NA,TRBV30,13,TRBJ1-1,NA,CAWSVSVNTEAFF,TGTGCCTGGAGTGTCAGCGTGAACACTGAAGCTTTCTTT
NA,TRBV19,13,TRBJ1-2,TRBD1,CASSYGTGYGYTF,TGTGCCAGTAGTTATGGGACAGGGTATGGCTACACCTTC
NA,TRBV30,13,TRBJ1-6,TRBD1,CACTTGDNSPLHF,TGTGCCTGTACTACAGGGGATAATTCACCCCTCCACTTT
few,TRBV15,12,TRBJ1-1,NA,CATSRDSLTAFF,TGTGCCACCAGCAGAGACTCCCTGACTGCTTTCTTT
few,TRBV11-3,12,TRBJ1-1,NA,CASTFGASEAFF,TGTGCCAGCACCTTTGGGGCCTCTGAAGCTTTCTTT
few,TRBV6-2/TRBV6-3,15,TRBJ1-5,TRBD1,CASSYRTGANQPQHF,TGTGCCAGCAGTTATAGGACAGGGGCCAATCAGCCCCAGCATTTT
NA,TRBV18,17,TRBJ2-3,TRBD2,CASSPLGSGRGTDTQYF,TGTGCCAGCTCACCCCTAGGCAGCGGGAGGGGCACAGATACGCAGTATTTT